This T cell receptor (beta chain) was sequenced for a study of T cells in Graves' hyperthyroidism and ophthalmopathy. Regions amplified from RNA transcripts were the TCR beta CDR3 regions. First-round RT-PCR of the TCR CDR3 relied on the HTBI primer set. TCRdb passed the multiplex PCR reads through MiXCR, listing each CDR3 protein once. The sample lists almost 500,000 distinct CDR3 sequences; 20% to 25% were seen once. Findings and caveats of the study: Most expanded thyroid clonotypes above 0.001 recurred in blood.

About this clonotype: The antigen is unknown.

From germline, CDR1 is LNHDA and CDR2 SQIVND (reference sequence). The V gene lost 5 bases and the J gene lost 15 bases, with 14 bases spanning the gap. The CDR3 totals 11 residues. The TCR comes from a woman aged 70-85 years with Graves' ophthalmopathy. The gene calls are TRBV19 and TRBJ2-1, with D uncertain. Sequencing used blood. CDR3 protein: CASSSRLVPFF. The CDR3, as DNA: TGTGCCAGTAGTTCCCGGCTCGTGCCGTTCTTC.